One TCR beta chain is described in this entry. CDR1 SGHVS and CDR2 FQNEAQ come from the germline V gene. CDR3 length equals 13 residues. Trimming stripped 1 base from V and 9 bases from J, with 7 bases between. Participant ages covered about 18 to 95 years across about 22 US areas. Cohort 3 donors were reported recovered after two negative PCRs, clearance, or symptom resolution. The entry originates in a study of blood T cell repertoires in COVID-19. Overall study: COVID-19 samples from acute and convalescent phases originated in the United States, Italy and Spain.

In the authors' workflow: Cell counts per sample came from amplifying reference gene primers. Assay: immunoSEQ multiplex PCR; the TCRdb copy retains only in-frame clones and omits some. V and J calls and clone size are those listed in that table; D and trimming were worked out from the DNA. Among hundreds of thousands of clones listed, over 75% were seen once. Sequencing was performed on PBMCs or T cells enriched from blood (not recorded which). The receptor's source is a woman in her 40s who had recovered from COVID-19. The chain employs TRBV7-8 and TRBJ1-6; D is ambiguous. The CDR3, as DNA: TGTGCCAGCAGCTTAGGAGGTGCTTCACCCCTCCACTTT. Translating gives CASSLGGASPLHF.